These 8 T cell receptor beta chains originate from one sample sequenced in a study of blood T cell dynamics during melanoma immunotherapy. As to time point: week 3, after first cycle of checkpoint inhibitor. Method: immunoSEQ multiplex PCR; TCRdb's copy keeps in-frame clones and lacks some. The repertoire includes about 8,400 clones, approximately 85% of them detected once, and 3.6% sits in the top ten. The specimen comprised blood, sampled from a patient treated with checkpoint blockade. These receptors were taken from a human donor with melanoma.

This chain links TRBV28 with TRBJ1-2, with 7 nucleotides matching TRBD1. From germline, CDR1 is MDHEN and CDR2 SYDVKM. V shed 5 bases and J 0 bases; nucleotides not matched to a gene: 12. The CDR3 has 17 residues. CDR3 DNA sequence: TGTGCCAGCAGTCGTCCACGGGGACAGTCAGCTAACTATGGCTACACCTTC. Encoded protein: CASSRPRGQSANYGYTF.

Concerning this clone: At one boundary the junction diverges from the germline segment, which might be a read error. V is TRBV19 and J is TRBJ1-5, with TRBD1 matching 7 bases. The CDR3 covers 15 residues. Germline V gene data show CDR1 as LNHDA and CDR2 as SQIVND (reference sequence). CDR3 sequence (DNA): TGTACCAGTAGTATGACAGGGAGGGACCATCAGCCCCAGCATTTT. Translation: CTSSMTGRDHQPQHF.

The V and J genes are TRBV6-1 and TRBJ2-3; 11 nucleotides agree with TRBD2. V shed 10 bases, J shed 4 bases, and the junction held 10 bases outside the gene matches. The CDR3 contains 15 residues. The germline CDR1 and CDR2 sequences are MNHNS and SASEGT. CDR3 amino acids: CATQELAGAADTQYF. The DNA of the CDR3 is TGTGCCACCCAAGAACTAGCGGGAGCGGCAGATACGCAGTATTTT.

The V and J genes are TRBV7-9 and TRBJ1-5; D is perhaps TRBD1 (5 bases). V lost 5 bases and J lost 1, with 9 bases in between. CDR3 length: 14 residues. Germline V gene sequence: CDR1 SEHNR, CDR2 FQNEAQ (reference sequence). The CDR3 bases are TGTGCCAGCAGCACCCGGGACAGCAATCAGCCCCAGCATTTT. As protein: CASSTRDSNQPQHF. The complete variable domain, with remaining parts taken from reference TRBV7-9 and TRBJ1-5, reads DTGVSQNPRHKITKRGQNVTFRCDPISEHNRLYWYRQTLGQGPEFLTYFQNEAQLEKSRLLSDRFSAERPKGSFSTLEIQRTEQGDSAMYLCASSTRDSNQPQHFGDGTRLSIL.

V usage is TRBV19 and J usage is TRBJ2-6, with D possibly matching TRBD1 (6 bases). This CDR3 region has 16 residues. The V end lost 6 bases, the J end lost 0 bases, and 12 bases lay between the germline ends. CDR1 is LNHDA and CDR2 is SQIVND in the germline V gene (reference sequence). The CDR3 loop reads CASSWGQASGANVLTF. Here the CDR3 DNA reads TGTGCCAGTAGCTGGGGGCAAGCCTCTGGGGCCAACGTCCTGACTTTC.

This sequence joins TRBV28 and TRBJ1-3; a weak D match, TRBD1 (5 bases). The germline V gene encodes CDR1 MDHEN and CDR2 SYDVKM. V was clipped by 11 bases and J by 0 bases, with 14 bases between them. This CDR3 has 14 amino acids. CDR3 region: CAGGRPSSGNTIYF. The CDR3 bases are TGTGCCGGGGGACGACCGAGCTCTGGAAACACCATATATTTT.

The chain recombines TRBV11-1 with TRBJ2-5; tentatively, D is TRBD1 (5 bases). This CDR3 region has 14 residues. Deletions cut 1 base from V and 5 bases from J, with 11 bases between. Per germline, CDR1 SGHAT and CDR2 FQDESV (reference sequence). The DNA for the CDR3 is TGTGCCAGCAGCTTAGGAAGGGGTGGCGAGACCCAGTACTTC. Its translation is CASSLGRGGETQYF.

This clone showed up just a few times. DNA of the CDR3: TGTGCCAGCAGCCTTGGGTGGGAGCGGGAGGGCAGTGAGACCCAGTACTTC. This gives the protein CASSLGWEREGSETQYF. The chain links TRBV7-2 to TRBJ2-5, with 10 bases that match TRBD2. CDR1 and CDR2 (germline): SGHTA, FQGNSA. The CDR3 covers 17 residues. J lost 5 bases, V lost 5 bases, and 14 bases had no gene match. Full variable domain (missing parts from reference TRBV7-2 and TRBJ2-5): GAGVSQSPSNKVTEKGKDVELRCDPISGHTALYWYRQSLGQGLEFLIYFQGNSAPDKSGLPSDRFSAERTGGSVSTLTIQRTQQEDSAVYLCASSLGWEREGSETQYFGPGTRLLVL.